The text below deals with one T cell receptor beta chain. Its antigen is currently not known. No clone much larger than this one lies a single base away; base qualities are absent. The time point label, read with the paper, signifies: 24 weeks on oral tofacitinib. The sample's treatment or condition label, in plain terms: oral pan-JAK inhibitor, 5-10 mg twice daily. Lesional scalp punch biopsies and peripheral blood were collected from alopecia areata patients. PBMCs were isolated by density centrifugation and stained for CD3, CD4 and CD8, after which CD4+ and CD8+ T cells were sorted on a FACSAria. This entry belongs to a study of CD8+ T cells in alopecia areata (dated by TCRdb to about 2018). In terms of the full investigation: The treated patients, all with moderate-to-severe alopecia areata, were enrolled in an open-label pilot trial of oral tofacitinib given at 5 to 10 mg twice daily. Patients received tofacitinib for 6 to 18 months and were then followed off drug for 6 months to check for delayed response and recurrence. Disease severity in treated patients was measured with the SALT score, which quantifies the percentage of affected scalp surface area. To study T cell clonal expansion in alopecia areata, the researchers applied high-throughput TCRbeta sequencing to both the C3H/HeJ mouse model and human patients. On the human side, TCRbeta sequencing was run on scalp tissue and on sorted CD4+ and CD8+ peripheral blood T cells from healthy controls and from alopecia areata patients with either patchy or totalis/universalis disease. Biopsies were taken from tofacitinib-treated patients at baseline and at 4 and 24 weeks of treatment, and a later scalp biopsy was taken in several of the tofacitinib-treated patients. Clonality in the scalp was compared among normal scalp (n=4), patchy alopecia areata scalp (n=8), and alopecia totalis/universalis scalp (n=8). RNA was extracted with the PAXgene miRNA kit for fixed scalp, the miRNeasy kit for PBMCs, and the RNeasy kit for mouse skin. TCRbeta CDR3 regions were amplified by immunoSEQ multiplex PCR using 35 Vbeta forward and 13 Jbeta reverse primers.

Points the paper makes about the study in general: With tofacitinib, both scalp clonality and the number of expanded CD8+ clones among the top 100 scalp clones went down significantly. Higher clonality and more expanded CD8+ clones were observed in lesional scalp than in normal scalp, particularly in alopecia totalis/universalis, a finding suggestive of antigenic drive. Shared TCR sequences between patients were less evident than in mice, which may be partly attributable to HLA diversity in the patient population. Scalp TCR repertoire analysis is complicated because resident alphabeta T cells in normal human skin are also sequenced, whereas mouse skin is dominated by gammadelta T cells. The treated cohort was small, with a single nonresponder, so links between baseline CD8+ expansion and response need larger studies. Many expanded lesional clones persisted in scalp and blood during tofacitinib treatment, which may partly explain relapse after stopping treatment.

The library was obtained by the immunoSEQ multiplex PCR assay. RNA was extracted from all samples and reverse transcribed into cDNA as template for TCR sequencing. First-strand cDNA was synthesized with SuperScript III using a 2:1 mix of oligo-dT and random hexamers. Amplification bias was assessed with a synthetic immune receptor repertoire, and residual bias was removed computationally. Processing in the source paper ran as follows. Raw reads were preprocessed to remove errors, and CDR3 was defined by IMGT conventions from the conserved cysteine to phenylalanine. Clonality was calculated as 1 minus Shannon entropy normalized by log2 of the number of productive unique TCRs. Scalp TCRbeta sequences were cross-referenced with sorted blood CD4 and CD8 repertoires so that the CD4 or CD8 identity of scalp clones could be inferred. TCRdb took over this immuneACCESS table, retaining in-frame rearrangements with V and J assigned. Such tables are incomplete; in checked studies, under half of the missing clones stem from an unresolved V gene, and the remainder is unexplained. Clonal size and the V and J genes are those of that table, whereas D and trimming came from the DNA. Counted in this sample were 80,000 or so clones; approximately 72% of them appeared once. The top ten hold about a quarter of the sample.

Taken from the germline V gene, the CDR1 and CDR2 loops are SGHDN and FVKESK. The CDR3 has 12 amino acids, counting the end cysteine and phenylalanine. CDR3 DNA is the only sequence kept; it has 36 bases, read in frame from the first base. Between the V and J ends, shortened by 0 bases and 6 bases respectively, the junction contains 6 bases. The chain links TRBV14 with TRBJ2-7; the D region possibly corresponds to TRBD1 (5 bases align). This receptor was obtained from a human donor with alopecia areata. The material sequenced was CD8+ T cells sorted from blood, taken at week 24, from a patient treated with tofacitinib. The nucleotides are TGTGCCAGCAGCCAAGAAGGGGTCGAGCAGTACTTC. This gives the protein CASSQEGVEQYF. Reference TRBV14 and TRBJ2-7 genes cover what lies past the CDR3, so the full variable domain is EAGVTQFPSHSVIEKGQTVTLRCDPISGHDNLYWYRRVMGKEIKFLLHFVKESKQDESGMPNNRFLAERTGGTYSTLKVQPAELEDSGVYFCASSQEGVEQYFGPGTRLTVT.